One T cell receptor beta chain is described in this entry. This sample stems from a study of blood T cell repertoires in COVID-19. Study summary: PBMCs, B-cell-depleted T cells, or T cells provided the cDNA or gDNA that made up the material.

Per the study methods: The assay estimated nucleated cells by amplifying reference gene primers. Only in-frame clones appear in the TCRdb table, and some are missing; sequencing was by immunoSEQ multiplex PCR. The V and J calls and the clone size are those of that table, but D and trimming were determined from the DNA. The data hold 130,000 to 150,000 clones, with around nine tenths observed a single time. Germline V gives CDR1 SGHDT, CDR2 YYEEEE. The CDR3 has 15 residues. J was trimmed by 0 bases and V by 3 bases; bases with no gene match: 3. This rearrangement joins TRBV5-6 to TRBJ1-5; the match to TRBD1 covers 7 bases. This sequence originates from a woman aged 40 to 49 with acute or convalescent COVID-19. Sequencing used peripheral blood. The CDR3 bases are TGTGCCAGCAGCTCGGGACAGTTTAGCAATCAGCCCCAGCATTTT. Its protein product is CASSSGQFSNQPQHF.